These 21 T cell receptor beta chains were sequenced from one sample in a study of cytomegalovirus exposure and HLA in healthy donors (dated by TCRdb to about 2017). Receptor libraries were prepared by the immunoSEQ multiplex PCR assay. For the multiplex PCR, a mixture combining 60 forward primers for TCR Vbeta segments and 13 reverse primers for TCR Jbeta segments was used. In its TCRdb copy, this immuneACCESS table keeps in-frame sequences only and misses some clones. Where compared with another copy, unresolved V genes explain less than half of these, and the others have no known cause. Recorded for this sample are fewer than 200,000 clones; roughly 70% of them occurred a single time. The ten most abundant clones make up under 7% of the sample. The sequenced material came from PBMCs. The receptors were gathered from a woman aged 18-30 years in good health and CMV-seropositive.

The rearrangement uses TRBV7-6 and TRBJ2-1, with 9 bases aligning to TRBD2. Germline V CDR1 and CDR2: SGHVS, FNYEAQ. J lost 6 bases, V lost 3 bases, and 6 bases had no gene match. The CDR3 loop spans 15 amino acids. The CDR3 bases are TGTGCCAGCAGCTTCTCTAGCGGGGAGGGCAATGAGCAGTTCTTC. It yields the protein CASSFSSGEGNEQFF.

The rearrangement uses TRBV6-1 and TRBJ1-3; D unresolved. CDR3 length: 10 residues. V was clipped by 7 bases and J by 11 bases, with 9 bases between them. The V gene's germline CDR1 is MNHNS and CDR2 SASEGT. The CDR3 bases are TGTGCCAGCAAGCGCGACGCCATATATTTT. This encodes CASKRDAIYF.

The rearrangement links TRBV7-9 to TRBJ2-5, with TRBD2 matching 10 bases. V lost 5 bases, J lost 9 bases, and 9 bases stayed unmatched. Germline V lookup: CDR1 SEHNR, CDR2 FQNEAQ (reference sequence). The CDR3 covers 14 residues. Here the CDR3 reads CASSPSSGGASQYF. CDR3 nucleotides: TGTGCCAGCAGCCCCTCCAGCGGGGGGGCCTCCCAGTACTTC.

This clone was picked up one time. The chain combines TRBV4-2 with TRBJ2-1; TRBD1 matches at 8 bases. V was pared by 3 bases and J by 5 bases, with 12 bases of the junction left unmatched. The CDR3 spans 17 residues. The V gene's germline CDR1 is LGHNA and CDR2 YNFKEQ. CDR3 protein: CASSHGQGHPPDNEQFF. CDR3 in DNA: TGTGCCAGCAGCCATGGACAGGGTCACCCTCCTGACAATGAGCAGTTCTTC.

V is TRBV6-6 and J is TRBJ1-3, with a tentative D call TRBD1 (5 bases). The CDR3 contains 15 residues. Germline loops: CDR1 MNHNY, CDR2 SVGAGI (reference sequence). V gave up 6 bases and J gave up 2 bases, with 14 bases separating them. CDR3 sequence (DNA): TGTGCCAGCAGCGGGCGGGGGAGGACTGGAAACACCATATATTTT. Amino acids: CASSGRGRTGNTIYF.

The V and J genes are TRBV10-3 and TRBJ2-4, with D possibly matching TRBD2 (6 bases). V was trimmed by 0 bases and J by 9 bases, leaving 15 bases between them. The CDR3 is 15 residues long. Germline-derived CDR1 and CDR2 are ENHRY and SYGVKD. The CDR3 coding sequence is TGTGCCATCAGTGAGTCTGCGGGGTTGCGCGGCATTCAGTACTTC. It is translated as CAISESAGLRGIQYF.

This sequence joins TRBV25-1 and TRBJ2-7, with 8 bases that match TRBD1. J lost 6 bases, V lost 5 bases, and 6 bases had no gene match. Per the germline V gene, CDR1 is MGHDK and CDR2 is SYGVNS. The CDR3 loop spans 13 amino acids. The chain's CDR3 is CASSLTGAGEQYF. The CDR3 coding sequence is TGTGCCAGCAGTCTGACAGGGGCGGGCGAGCAGTACTTC.

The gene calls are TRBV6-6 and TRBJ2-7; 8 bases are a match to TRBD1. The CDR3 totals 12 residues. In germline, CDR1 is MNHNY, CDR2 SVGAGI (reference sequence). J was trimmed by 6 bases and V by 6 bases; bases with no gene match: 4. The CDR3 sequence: CASSWTGFEQYF. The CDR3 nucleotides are TGTGCCAGCAGCTGGACAGGGTTCGAGCAGTACTTC.

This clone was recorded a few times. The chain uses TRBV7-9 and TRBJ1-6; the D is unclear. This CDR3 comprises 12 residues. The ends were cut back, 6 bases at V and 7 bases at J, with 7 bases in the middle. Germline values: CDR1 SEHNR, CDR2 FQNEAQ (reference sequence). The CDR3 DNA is TGTGCCAGCAGTTGGAGAAATTCACCCCTCCACTTT. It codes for CASSWRNSPLHF.

The CDR3 DNA reads TGCAGCGTTGAAGAGGGAGTTGATACGCAGTATTTT. The encoded protein is CSVEEGVDTQYF. This chain connects TRBV29-1 to TRBJ2-3; possibly TRBD2 for D (5 bases). Germline V gene lookup returns CDR1 SQVTM and CDR2 ANQGSEA. The CDR3 consists of 12 residues. Trimming took 0 bases from V and 6 from J, leaving 7 bases between them.

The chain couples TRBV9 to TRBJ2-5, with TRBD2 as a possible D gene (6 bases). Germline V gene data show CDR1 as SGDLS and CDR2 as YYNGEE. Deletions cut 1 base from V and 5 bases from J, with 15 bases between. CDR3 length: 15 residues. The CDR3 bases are TGTGCCAGCAGCGTATCTGTCGGGGGTGGGGAGACCCAGTACTTC. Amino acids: CASSVSVGGGETQYF.

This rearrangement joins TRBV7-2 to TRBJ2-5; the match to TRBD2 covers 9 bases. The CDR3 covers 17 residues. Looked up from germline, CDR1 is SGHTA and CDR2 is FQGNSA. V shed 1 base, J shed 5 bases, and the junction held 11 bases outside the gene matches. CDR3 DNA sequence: TGTGCCAGCAGCTTAGAGCTGGGAGCGGGGGGCGGGGAGACCCAGTACTTC. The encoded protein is CASSLELGAGGGETQYF.

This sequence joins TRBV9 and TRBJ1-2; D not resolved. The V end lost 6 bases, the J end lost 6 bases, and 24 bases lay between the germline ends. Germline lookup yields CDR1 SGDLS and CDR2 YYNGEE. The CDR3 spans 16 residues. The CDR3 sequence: CASKVRAHGVENGYTF. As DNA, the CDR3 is TGTGCCAGCAAGGTGAGGGCACATGGGGTGGAGAATGGCTACACCTTC.

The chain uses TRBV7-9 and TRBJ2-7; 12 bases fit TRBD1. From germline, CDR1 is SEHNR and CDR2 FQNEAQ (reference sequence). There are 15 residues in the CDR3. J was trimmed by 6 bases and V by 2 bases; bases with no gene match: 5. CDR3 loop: CASSLSGQGAFEQYF. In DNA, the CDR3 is TGTGCCAGCAGCTTATCGGGACAGGGGGCATTCGAGCAGTACTTC.

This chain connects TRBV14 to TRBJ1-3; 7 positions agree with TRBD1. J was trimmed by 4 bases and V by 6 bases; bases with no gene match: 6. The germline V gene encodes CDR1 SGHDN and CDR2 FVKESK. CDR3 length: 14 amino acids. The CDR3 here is CASRNTGDGNTIYF. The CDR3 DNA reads TGTGCCAGCAGAAACACAGGGGACGGAAACACCATATATTTT.

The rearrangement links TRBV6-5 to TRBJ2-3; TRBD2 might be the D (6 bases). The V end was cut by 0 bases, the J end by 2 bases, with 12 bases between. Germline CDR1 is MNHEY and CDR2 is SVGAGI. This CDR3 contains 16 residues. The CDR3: CASSYSSAGSTDTQYF. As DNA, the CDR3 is TGTGCCAGCAGTTACTCATCTGCGGGGTCCACAGATACGCAGTATTTT.

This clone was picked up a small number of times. Here the CDR3 DNA reads TGTGCCAGCAGCCTCACTGTGACAGGGGAGGCCGGGGAGCTGTTTTTT. It specifies CASSLTVTGEAGELFF. This rearrangement joins TRBV7-9 to TRBJ2-2, with 8 bases fitting TRBD1. The length of the CDR3 is 16 residues. The trim removed 5 bases at V and 6 bases at J, leaving 11 bases unmatched. CDR1 SEHNR and CDR2 FQNEAQ come from the germline V gene (reference sequence).

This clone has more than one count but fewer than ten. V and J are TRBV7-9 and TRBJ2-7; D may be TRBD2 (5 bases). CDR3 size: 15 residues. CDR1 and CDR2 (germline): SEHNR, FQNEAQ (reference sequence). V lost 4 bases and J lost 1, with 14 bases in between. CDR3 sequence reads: CASSSGRERSYEQYF. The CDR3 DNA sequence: TGTGCCAGCAGCTCTGGACGGGAAAGGTCCTACGAGCAGTACTTC.

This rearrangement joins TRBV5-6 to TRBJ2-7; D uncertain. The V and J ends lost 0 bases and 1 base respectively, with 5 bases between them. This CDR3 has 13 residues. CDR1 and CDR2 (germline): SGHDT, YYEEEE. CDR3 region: CASSLGRSYEQYF. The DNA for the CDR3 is TGTGCCAGCAGCTTGGGGCGGTCCTACGAGCAGTACTTC.

The DNA for the CDR3 is TGTGCCAGCAGTTATACGACAGCGCCCAATCAGCCCCAGCATTTT. Protein: CASSYTTAPNQPQHF. The rearrangement links TRBV6-5 to TRBJ1-5; a weak D match, TRBD1 (5 bases). Trimming shortened V by 3 bases and J by 3 bases, and 12 bases separated the two germline ends. This CDR3 is 15 amino acids long. CDR1 is MNHEY, CDR2 SVGAGI, per germline.

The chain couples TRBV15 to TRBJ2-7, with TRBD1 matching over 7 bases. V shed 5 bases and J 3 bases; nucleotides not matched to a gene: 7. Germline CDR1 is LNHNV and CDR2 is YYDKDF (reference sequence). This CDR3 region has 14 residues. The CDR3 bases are TGTGCCACCAGCCGGGACAGACGAAACTACGAGCAGTACTTC. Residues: CATSRDRRNYEQYF.